Shown below are 19 T cell receptor beta chains from a single sample sequenced in a study of blood T cell repertoires in COVID-19. The data were produced by immunoSEQ multiplex PCR, yet TCRdb's version contains in-frame clones alone and is incomplete. Of almost 250,000 clones listed, roughly 86% are singletons. The sample consisted of peripheral blood. The source of these receptors is an elderly woman with COVID-19, enrolled during active disease.

The V call is TRBV11-3, the J call TRBJ1-1; 7 nucleotides match TRBD1. CDR3 length: 13 amino acids. V dropped 5 bases and J dropped 11; count of bases not matched to a gene: 11. The germline V gene has CDR1 SGHNT and CDR2 YENEEA. CDR3 amino acids: CASSPSPDRDAFF. DNA for the CDR3: TGTGCCAGCAGCCCGTCCCCCGACAGGGACGCTTTCTTT.

The genes are TRBV7-9 and TRBJ2-3; tentatively, D is TRBD1 (7 bases). From germline, CDR1 is SEHNR and CDR2 FQNEAQ (reference sequence). V was shortened by 1 base and J by 3 bases, with 11 bases between the two germline ends. The CDR3 loop spans 15 amino acids. CDR3: CASSLEGAGTDTQYF. Here the CDR3 DNA reads TGTGCCAGCAGCTTAGAGGGGGCGGGAACAGATACGCAGTATTTT.

The chain joins TRBV3-1 (or the pseudogene TRBV3-2) to TRBJ2-5; 10 bases are shared with TRBD2. Germline CDR1 and CDR2: LGHDT and YNNKEL (reference sequence). This CDR3 contains 15 residues. Germline trimming cut 5 bases from V and 14 bases from J; bases unmatched to any gene: 17. CDR3 protein: CASSTWGTSVVSGYF. The CDR3 DNA reads as TGTGCCAGCAGCACCTGGGGGACTAGCGTCGTGTCGGGCTACTTC.

This clone was picked up one time. The CDR3 is CASREAANTGELFF. DNA of the CDR3: TGTGCCAGTAGGGAGGCCGCGAACACCGGGGAGCTGTTTTTT. The genes are TRBV19 and TRBJ2-2; perhaps TRBD2 as D (5 bases). The germline gives CDR1 LNHDA, CDR2 SQIVND (reference sequence). This CDR3 contains 14 residues. The V end lost 6 bases, the J end lost 0 bases, and 8 bases lay between the germline ends.

This chain links TRBV18 with TRBJ1-6; weak D call: TRBD1 (6 bases). Between the trimmed V and J ends, which lost 4 bases and 0 bases, there was a span of 22 bases. This CDR3 region has 20 residues. Germline V gene lookup returns CDR1 KGHSH and CDR2 LQKENI. In DNA, the CDR3 is TGTGCCAGCTCACTGCGAGAACAGGGAATAGCGAGCTCCTATAATTCACCCCTCCACTTT. It encodes CASSLREQGIASSYNSPLHF.

V is TRBV6-5 and J is TRBJ2-5; D gene uncertain. Germline CDR1 and CDR2: MNHEY and SVGAGI. Trimming removed 2 bases from V and 9 bases from J, with 7 bases in between. This CDR3 spans 11 amino acids. The CDR3 region is CASSYLAAQYF. In DNA, the CDR3 is TGTGCCAGCAGTTACCTGGCAGCCCAGTACTTC.

This chain uses TRBV7-2 with TRBJ1-4; D remains unclear. CDR1 SGHTA and CDR2 FQGNSA come from the germline V gene. The CDR3 contains 13 residues. Trimming stripped 4 bases from V and 10 bases from J, with 13 bases between. CDR3 region: CASSSPERGKLFF. DNA for the CDR3: TGTGCCAGCAGCTCCCCAGAACGGGGAAAACTGTTTTTT. Complete variable domain (other parts from reference TRBV7-2 and TRBJ1-4): GAGVSQSPSNKVTEKGKDVELRCDPISGHTALYWYRQSLGQGLEFLIYFQGNSAPDKSGLPSDRFSAERTGGSVSTLTIQRTQQEDSAVYLCASSSPERGKLFFGSGTQLSVL.

The rearrangement uses TRBV7-3 and TRBJ2-6; D gene ambiguous. The V end was cut by 0 bases, the J end by 0 bases, with 3 bases between. The length of the CDR3 is 15 residues. Germline-derived CDR1 and CDR2 are SGHTA and FQGTGA. CDR3 nucleotide sequence: TGTGCCAGCAGCTTAACCAGCTCTGGGGCCAACGTCCTGACTTTC. Translated, it gives CASSLTSSGANVLTF.

The genes are TRBV3-1 (or the pseudogene TRBV3-2) and TRBJ1-1; tentatively, D is TRBD1 (6 bases). V lost 4 bases, J lost 2 bases, and 8 bases lay in between. The CDR3 loop spans 13 amino acids. The germline V gene encodes CDR1 LGHDT and CDR2 YNNKEL (reference sequence). CDR3 coding DNA: TGTGCCAGCAGCCCTGGGGGCAACACTGAAGCTTTCTTT. Its protein is CASSPGGNTEAFF.

J is TRBJ1-6 and V is TRBV28; TRBD1 aligns across 7 bases. The CDR3 spans 18 residues. Trimming removed 8 bases from V and 4 bases from J; junction bases left unmatched: 17. Germline assignment: CDR1 MDHEN and CDR2 SYDVKM. CDR3 protein: CASEGGPGQSEYNSPLHF. CDR3 sequence (DNA): TGTGCCAGCGAGGGGGGTCCGGGACAGTCAGAGTATAATTCACCCCTCCACTTT.

V and J are TRBV6-5 and TRBJ2-7; TRBD1 matches 8 bases. This CDR3 contains 14 residues. With V trimmed by 7 bases and J by 5 bases, 10 bases remained unmatched. Per germline, CDR1 MNHEY and CDR2 SVGAGI. CDR3 coding DNA: TGTGCCAGCACCGAGGGGGACAGGAGCCACGAGCAGTACTTC. This codes for CASTEGDRSHEQYF.

This chain connects TRBV27 to TRBJ1-6; D remains unclear. The germline gives CDR1 MNHEY, CDR2 SMNVEV (reference sequence). The V end was cut by 1 base, the J end by 7 bases, with 11 bases between. The CDR3 has 15 residues. CDR3 residues: CASSLYPGINSPLHF. CDR3 in DNA: TGTGCCAGCAGTTTATATCCGGGAATAAATTCACCCCTCCACTTT.

This clone was counted a single time. The chain uses TRBV20-1 and TRBJ2-1, with TRBD2 matching over 10 bases. This CDR3 is 15 amino acids long. The V and J ends lost 3 bases and 6 bases, in that order; junction bases with no gene match: 8. Per the germline V gene, CDR1 is DFQATT and CDR2 is SNEGSKA (reference sequence). CDR3 nucleotides: TGCAGTGCTAGTGGTCTAGCGGGGGAACGCAATGAGCAGTTCTTC. Its translation: CSASGLAGERNEQFF.

The chain uses TRBV28 and TRBJ2-3, with D tentatively TRBD1 (7 bases). The CDR3 runs to 17 residues. Trimming stripped 8 bases from V and 2 bases from J, with 23 bases between. Germline lookup yields CDR1 MDHEN and CDR2 SYDVKM. CDR3 sequence: CASPPPAHRGLTDTQYF. CDR3 coding DNA: TGTGCCAGCCCCCCGCCCGCCCACAGGGGACTCACAGATACGCAGTATTTT.

The chain couples TRBV10-1 to TRBJ2-4; the D gene is possibly TRBD2 (5 bases). The ends were cut back, 6 bases at V and 4 bases at J, with 16 bases in the middle. Germline values: CDR1 WNHNN, CDR2 SYGVQD (reference sequence). This CDR3 region has 15 residues. The CDR3 DNA reads TGCGCCAGCAGCGGTTCAGAGGGAGTTAAAAACATTCAGTACTTC. Protein sequence: CASSGSEGVKNIQYF.

V gene TRBV5-4 combines with J gene TRBJ2-7, with 12 bases matching TRBD1. The V gene's germline CDR1 is SGHNT and CDR2 YYREEE (reference sequence). The CDR3 consists of 14 residues. V dropped 6 bases and J dropped 6; count of bases not matched to a gene: 7. This chain's CDR3 is CASTPGQGAAEQYF. The CDR3 DNA reads as TGTGCCAGCACCCCGGGACAGGGGGCCGCCGAGCAGTACTTC.

The CDR3 spells CATSDLGSGTGRNEQFF. CDR3 nucleotides: TGTGCCACCAGTGATTTGGGCTCCGGGACAGGGAGGAATGAGCAGTTCTTC. The chain has TRBV24-1 and TRBJ2-1, with 9 bases that match TRBD1. Trimming took 0 bases from V and 7 from J; bases not matched to a gene: 9. This CDR3 contains 17 residues. Germline lookup yields CDR1 KGHDR and CDR2 SFDVKD.

V gene TRBV29-1 combines with J gene TRBJ1-2; D not certain. CDR1 is SQVTM and CDR2 is ANQGSEA in the germline V gene. V was shortened by 7 bases and J by 7 bases, with 16 bases between the two germline ends. The CDR3 is 12 residues long. The chain's CDR3 is CSGLLGSGGYTF. In DNA form, the CDR3 reads TGCAGCGGACTGCTGGGGAGCGGTGGCTACACCTTC.

Only a few counts were recorded for this clone. CDR3 nucleotides: TGTGCCACCAGCAGAGATTTAGGGGCGGGGAACGAGCAGTACTTC. This encodes CATSRDLGAGNEQYF. The rearrangement joins TRBV15 to TRBJ2-7, with D tentatively TRBD2 (6 bases). CDR3 length equals 15 residues. Germline V CDR1 and CDR2: LNHNV, YYDKDF (reference sequence). Trimming stripped 0 bases from V and 5 bases from J, with 14 bases between.